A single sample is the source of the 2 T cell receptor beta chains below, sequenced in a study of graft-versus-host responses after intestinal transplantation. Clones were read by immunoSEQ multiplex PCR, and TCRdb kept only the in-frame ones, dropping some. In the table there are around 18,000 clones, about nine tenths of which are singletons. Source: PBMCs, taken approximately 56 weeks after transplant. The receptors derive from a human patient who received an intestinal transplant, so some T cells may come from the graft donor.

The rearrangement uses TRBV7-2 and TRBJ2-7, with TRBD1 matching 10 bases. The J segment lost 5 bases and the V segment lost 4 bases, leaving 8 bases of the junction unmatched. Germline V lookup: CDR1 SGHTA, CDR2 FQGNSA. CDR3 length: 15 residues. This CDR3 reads CASSSPGTGVDEQYF. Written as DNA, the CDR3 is TGTGCCAGCAGCTCCCCCGGGACAGGGGTTGACGAGCAGTACTTC.

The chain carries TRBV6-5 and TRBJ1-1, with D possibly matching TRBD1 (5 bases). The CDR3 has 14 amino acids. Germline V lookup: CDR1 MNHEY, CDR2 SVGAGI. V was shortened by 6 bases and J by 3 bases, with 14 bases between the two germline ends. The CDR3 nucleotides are TGTGCCAGCAGCTTCCAGCCCAGGGACACTGAAGCTTTCTTT. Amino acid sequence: CASSFQPRDTEAFF.